What follows describes a single T cell receptor beta chain. Its antigen remains unknown. The data were taken from a study of cytomegalovirus exposure and HLA in healthy donors. Study-wide context: Inside one of the first data releases sat about 91 million unique TCRs taken from HLA-typed donors.

This CDR3 region has 13 residues. Deletions cut 1 base from V and 3 bases from J, with 6 bases between. The V gene's germline CDR1 is PRHDT and CDR2 FYEKMQ (reference sequence). PCR was performed using 60 Vbeta and 13 Jbeta primers. Profiled with immunoSEQ multiplex PCR; TCRdb holds only in-frame clones, not every one. The table lists fewer than 150,000 clones. Findings and caveats of the study: Some TCR beta chains (roughly 150 of them) were listed as cytomegalovirus-associated. Later analysis found that TCR beta chains associated with HLA were more clonally expanded than other, equally common chains. A later analysis linked a missense variant in DCLRE1C to the trimming of TCR beta V and J genes.

The source material was PBMCs. The TCR was taken from a middle-aged man in good health and CMV-seronegative. This chain links TRBV13 with TRBJ2-5; D unclear. The CDR3 DNA sequence: TGTGCCAGCAGCTTAGAAGCGAAAGAGACCCAGTACTTC. This codes for CASSLEAKETQYF.